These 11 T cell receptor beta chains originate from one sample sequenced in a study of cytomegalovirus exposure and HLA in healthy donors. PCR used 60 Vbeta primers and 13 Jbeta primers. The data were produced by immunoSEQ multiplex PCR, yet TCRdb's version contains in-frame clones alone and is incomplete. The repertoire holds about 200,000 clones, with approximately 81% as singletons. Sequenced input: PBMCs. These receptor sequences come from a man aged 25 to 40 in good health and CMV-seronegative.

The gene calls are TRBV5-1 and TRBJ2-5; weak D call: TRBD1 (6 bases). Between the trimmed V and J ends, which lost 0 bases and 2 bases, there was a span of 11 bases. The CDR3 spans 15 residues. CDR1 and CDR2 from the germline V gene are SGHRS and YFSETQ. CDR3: CASSLGQVAQETQYF. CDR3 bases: TGCGCCAGCAGCTTGGGACAGGTAGCTCAAGAGACCCAGTACTTC.

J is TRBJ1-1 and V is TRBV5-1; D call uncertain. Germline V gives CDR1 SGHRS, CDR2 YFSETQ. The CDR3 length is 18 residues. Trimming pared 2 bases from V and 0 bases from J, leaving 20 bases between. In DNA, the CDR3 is TGCGCCAGCAGCTTAAGACACCAAGAGGGCCAATTGAACACTGAAGCTTTCTTT. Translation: CASSLRHQEGQLNTEAFF.

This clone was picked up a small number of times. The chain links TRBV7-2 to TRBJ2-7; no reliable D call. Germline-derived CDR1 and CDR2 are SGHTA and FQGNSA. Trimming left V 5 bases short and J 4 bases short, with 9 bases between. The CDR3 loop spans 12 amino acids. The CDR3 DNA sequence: TGTGCCAGCAGCCTCCGGAGTTACGAGCAGTACTTC. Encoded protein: CASSLRSYEQYF.

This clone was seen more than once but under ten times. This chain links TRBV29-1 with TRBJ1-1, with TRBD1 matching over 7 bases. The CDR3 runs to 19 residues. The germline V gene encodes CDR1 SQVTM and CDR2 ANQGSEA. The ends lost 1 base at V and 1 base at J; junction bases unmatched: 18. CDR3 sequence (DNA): TGCAGCGTTGAAGGGCGCCGGAGGCAGGGGGTGGGGTGGAACACTGAAGCTTTCTTT. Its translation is CSVEGRRRQGVGWNTEAFF.

The CDR3 here is CASSLAHTHTGELFF. CDR3 in DNA: TGTGCCAGCAGCTTAGCCCACACCCACACCGGGGAGCTGTTTTTT. This rearrangement joins TRBV7-3 to TRBJ2-2, with D unresolved. The CDR3 loop spans 15 amino acids. Between the trimmed V and J ends, which lost 2 bases and 3 bases, there was a span of 10 bases. Germline loops: CDR1 SGHTA, CDR2 FQGTGA. Full variable domain (remainder filled in from reference TRBV7-3 and TRBJ2-2): GAGVSQTPSNKVTEKGKYVELRCDPISGHTALYWYRQSLGQGPEFLIYFQGTGAADDSGLPNDRFFAVRPEGSVSTLKIQRTERGDSAVYLCASSLAHTHTGELFFGEGSRLTVL.

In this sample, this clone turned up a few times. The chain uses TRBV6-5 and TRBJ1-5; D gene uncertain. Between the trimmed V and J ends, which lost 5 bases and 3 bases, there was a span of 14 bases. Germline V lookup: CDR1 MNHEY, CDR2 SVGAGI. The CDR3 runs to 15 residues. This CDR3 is CASSPTGGSNQPQHF. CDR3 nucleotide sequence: TGTGCCAGCAGTCCCACCGGAGGGTCCAATCAGCCCCAGCATTTT.

This chain's CDR3 is CASSPHGGAVPEETQYF. DNA for the CDR3: TGTGCCAGCAGTCCCCACGGAGGGGCGGTCCCAGAAGAGACCCAGTACTTC. The rearrangement uses TRBV28 and TRBJ2-5, with D possibly TRBD2 on 6 matching bases. This CDR3 spans 17 amino acids. V was pared by 5 bases and J by 3 bases, with 22 bases between. Germline CDR1 and CDR2: MDHEN and SYDVKM. Looking up the rest from reference TRBV28 and TRBJ2-5 gives the full variable domain: DVKVTQSSRYLVKRTGEKVFLECVQDMDHENMFWYRQDPGLGLRLIYFSYDVKMKEKGDIPEGYSVSREKKERFSLILESASTNQTSMYLCASSPHGGAVPEETQYFGPGTRLLVL.

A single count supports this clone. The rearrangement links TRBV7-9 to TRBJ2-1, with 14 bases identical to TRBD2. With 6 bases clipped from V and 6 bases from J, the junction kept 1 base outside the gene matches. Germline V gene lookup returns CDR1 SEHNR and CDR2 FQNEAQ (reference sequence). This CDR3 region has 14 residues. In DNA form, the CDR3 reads TGTGCCAGCAGGACTAGCGGGGGGGCCAATGAGCAGTTCTTC. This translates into CASRTSGGANEQFF.

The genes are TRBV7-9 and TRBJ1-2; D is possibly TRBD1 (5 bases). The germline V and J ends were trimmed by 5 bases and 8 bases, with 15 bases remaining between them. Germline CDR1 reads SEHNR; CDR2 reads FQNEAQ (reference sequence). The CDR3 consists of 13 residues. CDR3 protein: CASSRQGGHGYTF. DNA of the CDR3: TGTGCCAGCAGCCGGCAGGGAGGGCACGGCTACACCTTC.

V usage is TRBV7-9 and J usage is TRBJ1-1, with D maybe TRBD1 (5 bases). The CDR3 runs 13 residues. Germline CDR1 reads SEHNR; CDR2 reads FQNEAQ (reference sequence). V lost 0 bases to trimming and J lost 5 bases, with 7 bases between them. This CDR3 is CASSLAKGTEAFF. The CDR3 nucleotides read TGTGCCAGCAGCTTAGCAAAGGGGACTGAAGCTTTCTTT.

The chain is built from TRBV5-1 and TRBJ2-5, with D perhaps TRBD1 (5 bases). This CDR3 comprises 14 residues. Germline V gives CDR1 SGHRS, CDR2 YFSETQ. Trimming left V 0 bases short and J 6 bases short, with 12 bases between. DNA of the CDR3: TGCGCCAGCAGCTTGGATCAGGGCCTAAAGACCCAGTACTTC. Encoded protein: CASSLDQGLKTQYF.